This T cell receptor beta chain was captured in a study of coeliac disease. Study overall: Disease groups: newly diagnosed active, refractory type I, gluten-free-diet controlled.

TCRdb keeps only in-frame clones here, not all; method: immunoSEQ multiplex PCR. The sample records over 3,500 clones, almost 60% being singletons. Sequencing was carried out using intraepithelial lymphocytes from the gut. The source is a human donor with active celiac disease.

CDR3 nucleotide sequence: TGCGCCAGCAGCCCGACTAGCGGGAGGGCCGGTCCCAATAATGAGCAGTACTTC. Protein sequence: CASSPTSGRAGPNNEQYF. The chain carries TRBV4-1 and TRBJ2-7, with 14 bases that match TRBD2. The germline CDR1 and CDR2 sequences are MGHRA and YSYEKL. The CDR3 sequence is 18 residues long. J lost 7 bases, V lost 4 bases, and 15 bases had no gene match.